A single sample is the source of the 25 T cell receptor beta chains below, sequenced in a study of cytomegalovirus exposure and HLA in healthy donors. Amplification used 60 Vbeta primers and 13 Jbeta primers. Measured with immunoSEQ multiplex PCR; TCRdb has only the in-frame clones, and not every one. Here the sample spans some 190,000 clones, over 60% being singletons. Sequencing was carried out using PBMCs. These receptors were obtained from a woman aged 25 to 45 in good health and CMV-seropositive.

In its sample, this clone was seen once. The V and J genes are TRBV30 and TRBJ2-5; weak D call: TRBD2 (6 bases). The V and J ends lost 5 bases and 0 bases respectively, with 10 bases between them. The CDR3 has 13 residues. Germline V CDR1 and CDR2: GTSNPN, SVGIG (reference sequence). The CDR3 region is CAWVAVDQETQYF. The CDR3 region has the DNA TGTGCCTGGGTAGCGGTCGACCAAGAGACCCAGTACTTC.

This chain links TRBV7-2 with TRBJ1-5; no firm D call. From germline, CDR1 is SGHTA and CDR2 FQGNSA. This CDR3 spans 14 amino acids. Trimming cost V 1 base and J 7 bases, with 11 bases left between them. The CDR3 nucleotides read TGTGCCAGCAGCTTAGAGCGGGGTTGGCAGCCCCAGCATTTT. As protein: CASSLERGWQPQHF.

The sample holds one count of this clone. The V call is TRBV2, the J call TRBJ2-3; TRBD1 aligns across 9 bases. The CDR3 covers 14 residues. The trim removed 3 bases at V and 6 bases at J, leaving 4 bases unmatched. CDR1 SNHLY and CDR2 FYNNEI come from the germline V gene. The CDR3 nucleotides read TGTGCCAGCAGTGAGTGGACAGGGGCGGATACGCAGTATTTT. Translated: CASSEWTGADTQYF.

J is TRBJ2-7 and V is TRBV2, with a weak D call TRBD2 (6 bases). The CDR3 consists of 13 residues. Germline V gives CDR1 SNHLY, CDR2 FYNNEI. The V and J ends lost 8 bases and 0 bases respectively, with 11 bases between them. CDR3 DNA sequence: TGTGCCAGCCACCGGGACTCCTCCTACGAGCAGTACTTC. Its translation: CASHRDSSYEQYF. The variable domain in full, completed from reference TRBV2 and TRBJ2-7, reads EPEVTQTPSHQVTQMGQEVILRCVPISNHLYFYWYRQILGQKVEFLVSFYNNEISEKSEIFDDQFSVERPDGSNFTLKIRSTKLEDSAMYFCASHRDSSYEQYFGPGTRLTVT.

The rearrangement links TRBV20-1 to TRBJ2-1; the match to TRBD2 covers 9 bases. The CDR3 loop spans 11 amino acids. Germline trimming cut 4 bases from V and 16 bases from J; bases unmatched to any gene: 8. Germline CDR1 reads DFQATT; CDR2 reads SNEGSKA (reference sequence). The CDR3 here is CSAIPGLARFF. The CDR3 nucleotides are TGCAGTGCTATCCCGGGACTAGCCAGATTCTTC.

The J gene is TRBJ2-1, the V gene TRBV5-1; the D gene is possibly TRBD1 (6 bases). Germline-derived CDR1 and CDR2 are SGHRS and YFSETQ. The CDR3 consists of 15 residues. V lost 5 bases and J lost 1, with 13 bases in between. CDR3 DNA: TGCGCCAGCAGTTCGGACAGTACGTCCTACAATGAGCAGTTCTTC. Its translation: CASSSDSTSYNEQFF. Full variable domain (missing parts from reference TRBV5-1 and TRBJ2-1): KAGVTQTPRYLIKTRGQQVTLSCSPISGHRSVSWYQQTPGQGLQFLFEYFSETQRNKGNFPGRFSGRQFSNSRSEMNVSTLELGDSALYLCASSSDSTSYNEQFFGPGTRLTVL.

This clone came up once. This chain's CDR3 is CASSPTEYYSYEQYF. The CDR3 nucleotides are TGTGCCAGCAGCCCCACGGAGTACTATTCCTACGAGCAGTACTTC. This sequence joins TRBV9 and TRBJ2-7; no firm D call. The CDR3 runs to 15 residues. CDR1 SGDLS and CDR2 YYNGEE come from the germline V gene. V was trimmed by 4 bases and J by 1 base, leaving 15 bases between them.

The rearrangement uses TRBV7-6 and TRBJ2-7; TRBD1 matches 7 bases. V trimming: 1 base; J trimming: 1 base; junction bases outside the gene matches: 4. Germline V gene lookup returns CDR1 SGHVS and CDR2 FNYEAQ. The CDR3 has 15 amino acids. CDR3 coding DNA: TGTGCCAGCAGCTTAGGGGTGGGACAGTCCTACGAGCAGTACTTC. Its protein product is CASSLGVGQSYEQYF.

This clone occurred once. V usage is TRBV28 and J usage is TRBJ1-2; D not resolved. CDR1 and CDR2 from the germline V gene are MDHEN and SYDVKM. The CDR3 sequence is 14 residues long. The V end lost 1 base, the J end lost 4 bases, and 10 bases lay between the germline ends. The CDR3 nucleotides are TGTGCCAGCAGTTTATTACCAGAAGTCTATGGCTACACCTTC. This sequence encodes CASSLLPEVYGYTF.

The chain employs TRBV21-1 and TRBJ2-7; the table's TRBD2 call for D was not verified on the DNA. TRBV21-1 is shown as a pseudogene. The CDR3 is 13 residues long. DNA of the CDR3: TGTGCCAGCAGCAAAGTATTTGTCCACGAGCAGTACTTC. This codes for CASSKVFVHEQYF.

The chain has TRBV9 and TRBJ2-2; TRBD2 might be the D (6 bases). The CDR3 contains 11 residues. Germline V gene sequence: CDR1 SGDLS, CDR2 YYNGEE. V was shortened by 7 bases and J by 8 bases, with 9 bases between the two germline ends. The CDR3 DNA reads TGTGCCAGCGGACGGGAGGGGGAGCTGTTTTTT. It codes for CASGREGELFF.

This clone appeared a few times. This rearrangement joins TRBV9 to TRBJ2-3; possibly TRBD2 for D (5 bases). In germline, CDR1 is SGDLS, CDR2 YYNGEE. There are 19 residues in the CDR3. The ends were cut back, 4 bases at V and 1 base at J, with 25 bases in the middle. CDR3 in amino acids: CASSPRLLGKADRTDTQYF. As DNA, the CDR3 is TGTGCCAGCAGCCCCCGTCTCCTGGGGAAAGCGGATCGCACAGATACGCAGTATTTT.

This clone has a handful of counts. V is TRBV6-6 and J is TRBJ1-5; 10 positions agree with TRBD1. CDR1 is MNHNY and CDR2 is SVGAGI in the germline V gene (reference sequence). This CDR3 is built from 16 residues. The V segment lost 6 bases and the J segment 3 bases; nucleotides outside the gene matches: 8. The CDR3 protein is CASRPPDRGNNQPQHF. Here the CDR3 DNA reads TGTGCCAGCAGACCTCCGGACAGGGGGAACAATCAGCCCCAGCATTTT.

This clone was seen once. This chain joins TRBV28 and TRBJ1-6; TRBD1 matches 10 bases. V gave up 5 bases and J gave up 10 bases; unmatched junction bases: 5. The CDR3 runs to 14 residues. Germline V gene data show CDR1 as MDHEN and CDR2 as SYDVKM. CDR3 residues: CASSQDRGGSPLHF. CDR3 bases: TGTGCCAGCAGTCAGGACAGGGGGGGATCACCCCTCCACTTT.

This sequence joins TRBV7-3 and TRBJ2-1, with D tentatively TRBD2 (6 bases). The CDR3 spans 14 residues. The V gene lost 1 base and the J gene lost 8 bases, with 12 bases spanning the gap. CDR1 is SGHTA and CDR2 is FQGTGA in the germline V gene. The CDR3 region has the DNA TGTGCCAGCAGCTTAAATAAGGGCGGGGATGAGCAGTTCTTC. Its protein is CASSLNKGGDEQFF.

The V gene is TRBV19, the J gene TRBJ1-5, with 8 nucleotides matching TRBD1. Germline assignment: CDR1 LNHDA and CDR2 SQIVND (reference sequence). This CDR3 comprises 14 residues. V trimming: 9 bases; J trimming: 4 bases; junction bases outside the gene matches: 8. CDR3 nucleotide sequence: TGTGCCAGCAGACAGGGGACTTGGAATCAGCCCCAGCATTTT. Translated, it gives CASRQGTWNQPQHF.

The chain recombines TRBV7-9 with TRBJ2-7, with D possibly TRBD2 on 5 matching bases. The CDR3 runs 15 residues. The germline V gene encodes CDR1 SEHNR and CDR2 FQNEAQ (reference sequence). Trimming took off 4 bases at V and 3 bases at J, with 16 bases between the two ends. The CDR3 DNA follows: TGTGCCAGCAGCTCGGGGAGCCGCAAATACTACGAGCAGTACTTC. Translating gives CASSSGSRKYYEQYF.

The V call is TRBV10-3, the J call TRBJ2-1; D may be TRBD2 (6 bases). Germline values: CDR1 ENHRY, CDR2 SYGVKD. CDR3 length: 14 residues. Trimming cost V 6 bases and J 1 base, with 10 bases left between them. CDR3 loop: CAISPGRSYNEQFF. CDR3 nucleotides: TGTGCCATCAGCCCAGGGAGGTCCTACAATGAGCAGTTCTTC.

The chain is built from TRBV6-6 and TRBJ2-4, with a tentative D call TRBD1 (6 bases). Germline loops: CDR1 MNHNY, CDR2 SVGAGI (reference sequence). This CDR3 region has 16 residues. The V gene lost 6 bases and the J gene lost 0 bases, with 15 bases spanning the gap. The DNA for the CDR3 is TGTGCCAGCAGGCAACCCAGGGGATTAGCCAAAAACATTCAGTACTTC. It yields the protein CASRQPRGLAKNIQYF.

This clone was counted a few times. The gene calls are TRBV27 and TRBJ2-7; D unclear. With 3 bases removed from V and 3 bases from J, the gap between germline ends came to 6 bases. The CDR3 totals 12 residues. Germline assignment: CDR1 MNHEY and CDR2 SMNVEV (reference sequence). The CDR3 DNA is TGTGCCAGCAGTTTTAACAGCTACGAGCAGTACTTC. It specifies CASSFNSYEQYF.

This chain links TRBV2 with TRBJ2-2; D unresolved. CDR3 size: 14 residues. CDR1 and CDR2 (germline): SNHLY, FYNNEI. The ends were cut back, 3 bases at V and 5 bases at J, with 10 bases in the middle. CDR3 protein: CASSERQITGELFF. CDR3 in DNA: TGTGCCAGCAGTGAGAGGCAGATTACCGGGGAGCTGTTTTTT.

This clone was found a few times. The J gene is TRBJ1-4, the V gene TRBV6-6, with 7 nucleotides matching TRBD1. The CDR3 contains 14 residues. Germline values: CDR1 MNHNY, CDR2 SVGAGI (reference sequence). Unmatched junction bases numbered 4, after V lost 4 bases and J lost 5 bases. The CDR3 loop reads CASSSGTVNEKLFF. The CDR3 bases are TGTGCCAGCAGTTCTGGGACAGTAAATGAAAAACTGTTTTTT.

The chain is built from TRBV10-3 and TRBJ2-5; D is unresolved. The J call may not be correct, given that the DNA end is closer to TRBJ2-7. The CDR3 totals 14 residues. Per germline, CDR1 ENHRY and CDR2 SYGVKD. The chain's CDR3 is CATKTVRSSYEQYF. The CDR3 bases are TGTGCCACTAAAACAGTGAGAAGCTCCTACGAGCAGTACTTC.

The chain employs TRBV4-2 and TRBJ1-5, with 10 bases that match TRBD1. The V and J ends lost 0 bases and 2 bases, in that order; junction bases with no gene match: 4. Germline V gene lookup returns CDR1 LGHNA and CDR2 YNFKEQ. The CDR3 covers 17 residues. The CDR3 DNA follows: TGTGCCAGCAGCCAAGATCAGGACAGGGGGGGCAATCAGCCCCAGCATTTT. Protein sequence: CASSQDQDRGGNQPQHF.

This sequence joins TRBV9 and TRBJ1-1, with TRBD1 matching over 8 bases. V shed 2 bases and J 3 bases; nucleotides not matched to a gene: 12. CDR1 is SGDLS and CDR2 is YYNGEE in the germline V gene. CDR3 length equals 17 residues. This CDR3 is CASSVAYGQGSDTEAFF. The CDR3 DNA is TGTGCCAGCAGCGTGGCCTATGGACAGGGTTCGGACACTGAAGCTTTCTTT.